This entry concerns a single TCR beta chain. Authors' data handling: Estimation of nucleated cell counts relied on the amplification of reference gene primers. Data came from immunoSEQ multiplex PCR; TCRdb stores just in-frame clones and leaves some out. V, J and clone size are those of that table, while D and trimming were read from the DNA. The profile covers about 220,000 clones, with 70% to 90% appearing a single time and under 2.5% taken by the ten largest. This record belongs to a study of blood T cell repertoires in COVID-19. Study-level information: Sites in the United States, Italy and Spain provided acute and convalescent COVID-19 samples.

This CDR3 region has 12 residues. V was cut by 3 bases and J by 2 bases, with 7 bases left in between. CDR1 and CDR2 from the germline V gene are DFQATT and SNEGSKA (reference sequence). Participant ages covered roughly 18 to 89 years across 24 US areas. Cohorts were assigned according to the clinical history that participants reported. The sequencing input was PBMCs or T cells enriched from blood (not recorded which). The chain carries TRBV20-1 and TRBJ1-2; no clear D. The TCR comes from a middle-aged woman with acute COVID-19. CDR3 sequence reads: CSASTPNYGYTF. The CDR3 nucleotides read TGCAGTGCTAGTACACCGAACTATGGCTACACCTTC.